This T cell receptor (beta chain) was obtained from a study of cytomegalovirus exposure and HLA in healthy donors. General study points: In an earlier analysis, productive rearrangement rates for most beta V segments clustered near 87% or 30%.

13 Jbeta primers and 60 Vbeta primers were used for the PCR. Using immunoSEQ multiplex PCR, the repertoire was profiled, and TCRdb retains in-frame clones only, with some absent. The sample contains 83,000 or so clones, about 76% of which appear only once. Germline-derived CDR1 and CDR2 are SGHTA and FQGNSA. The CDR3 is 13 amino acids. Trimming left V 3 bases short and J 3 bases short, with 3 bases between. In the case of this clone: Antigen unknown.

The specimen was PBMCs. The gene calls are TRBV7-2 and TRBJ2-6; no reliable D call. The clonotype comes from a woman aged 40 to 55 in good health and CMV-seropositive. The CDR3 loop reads CASSLYGANVLTF. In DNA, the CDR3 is TGTGCCAGCAGCTTGTATGGGGCCAACGTCCTGACTTTC.